The source of this T cell receptor (beta chain) is a study of cytomegalovirus exposure and HLA in healthy donors. This clone was detected once. Libraries were prepared by immunoSEQ multiplex PCR; TCRdb keeps only in-frame clonotypes and omits some of them. The table records about 56,000 clones, roughly 92% of them present only once. V gave up 5 bases and J gave up 9 bases, with 11 bases separating them. CDR3 length equals 11 residues. The V gene's germline CDR1 is MNHNY and CDR2 SVGAGI (reference sequence). The sequenced sample was PBMCs. This chain links TRBV6-6 with TRBJ2-7; tentative D call: TRBD2 (5 bases). The TCR originated in a man between 18 and 29 years old in good health and CMV-seronegative. This CDR3 is CASSREGWQYF. The DNA of the CDR3 is TGTGCCAGCAGTCGTGAGGGTTGGCAGTACTTC.